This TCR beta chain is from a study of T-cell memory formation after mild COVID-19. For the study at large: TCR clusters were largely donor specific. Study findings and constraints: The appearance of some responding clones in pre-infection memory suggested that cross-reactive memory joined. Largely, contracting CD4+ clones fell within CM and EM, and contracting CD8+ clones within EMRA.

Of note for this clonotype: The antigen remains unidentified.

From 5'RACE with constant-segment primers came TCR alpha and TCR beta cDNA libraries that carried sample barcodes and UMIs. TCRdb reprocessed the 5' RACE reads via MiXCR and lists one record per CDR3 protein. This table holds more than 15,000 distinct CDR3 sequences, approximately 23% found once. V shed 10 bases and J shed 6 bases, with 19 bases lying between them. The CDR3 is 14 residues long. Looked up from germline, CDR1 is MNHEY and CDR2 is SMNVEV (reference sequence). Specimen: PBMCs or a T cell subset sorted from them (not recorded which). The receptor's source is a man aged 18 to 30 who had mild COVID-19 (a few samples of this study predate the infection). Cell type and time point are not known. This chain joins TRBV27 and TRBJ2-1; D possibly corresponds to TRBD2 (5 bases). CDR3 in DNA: TGTGCCACCGGGGTCATATCCAGTCGCAATGAGCAGTTCTTC. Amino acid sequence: CATGVISSRNEQFF.